Following are 7 T cell receptor beta chains from one sample sequenced in a study of cytomegalovirus exposure and HLA in healthy donors. Primers included in the PCR were 60 Vbeta and 13 Jbeta primers. Repertoires were generated with immunoSEQ multiplex PCR, while TCRdb's copy carries only in-frame clones and drops some. The sample yields 150,000 to 200,000 clones, around 87% seen once. Sequencing input: PBMCs. The source is a woman younger than 35 in good health and CMV-seronegative.

This clone was observed once. This rearrangement joins TRBV29-1 to TRBJ1-2; 10 bases line up with TRBD1. Per germline, CDR1 SQVTM and CDR2 ANQGSEA. The CDR3 is 14 residues long. After removal of 5 bases from V and 2 bases from J, the junction contained 5 bases not matched to a gene. CDR3 in DNA: TGCAGCGTTCTCGGACAGGGGGAGAACTATGGCTACACCTTC. Its protein product is CSVLGQGENYGYTF. Full variable domain (rest looked up from reference TRBV29-1 and TRBJ1-2): SAVISQKPSRDICQRGTSLTIQCQVDSQVTMMFWYRQQPGQSLTLIATANQGSEATYESGFVIDKFPISRPNLTFSTLTVSNMSPEDSSIYLCSVLGQGENYGYTFGSGTRLTVV.

This chain joins TRBV9 and TRBJ2-5, with TRBD2 identical over 10 bases. The J call may not be correct, given that the DNA end is closer to TRBJ2-7. Germline V gives CDR1 SGDLS, CDR2 YYNGEE. The length of the CDR3 is 15 residues. The CDR3 coding sequence is TGTGCCAGCAGCGTAGCGGGGGGACTAGCGTACGAGCAGTACTTC. It yields the protein CASSVAGGLAYEQYF.

The genes are TRBV30 and TRBJ1-2; possibly TRBD1 for D (6 bases). This CDR3 comprises 15 residues. The germline V gene encodes CDR1 GTSNPN and CDR2 SVGIG (reference sequence). V was cut by 3 bases and J by 4 bases, with 18 bases left in between. In DNA form, the CDR3 reads TGTGCCTGGAGGAGTTGGAACAGGGCAACCTATGGCTACACCTTC. Translated, it gives CAWRSWNRATYGYTF.

This chain connects TRBV5-1 to TRBJ2-1; D unclear. Germline CDR1 is SGHRS and CDR2 is YFSETQ. There are 20 residues in the CDR3. V lost 0 bases to trimming and J lost 0 bases, with 22 bases between them. DNA for the CDR3: TGCGCCAGCAGCTTGGGAGGTTTTAGAACCCACCGAGGCTCCTACAATGAGCAGTTCTTC. Its protein product is CASSLGGFRTHRGSYNEQFF. Drawing the rest from reference TRBV5-1 and TRBJ2-1, the complete variable domain is KAGVTQTPRYLIKTRGQQVTLSCSPISGHRSVSWYQQTPGQGLQFLFEYFSETQRNKGNFPGRFSGRQFSNSRSEMNVSTLELGDSALYLCASSLGGFRTHRGSYNEQFFGPGTRLTVL.

This rearrangement joins TRBV25-1 to TRBJ2-5; 8 nucleotides match TRBD1. The J call is uncertain, as TRBJ2-7 better fits the DNA end. This CDR3 has 15 residues. Germline lookup yields CDR1 MGHDK and CDR2 SYGVNS. This CDR3 reads CASSEWDRSSYEQYF. DNA for the CDR3: TGTGCCAGCAGTGAATGGGACAGGTCCTCCTACGAGCAGTACTTC.

In DNA, the CDR3 is TGTGCCAGCAGCAGAAGACTAGACTACGAGCAGTACTTC. Its translation is CASSRRLDYEQYF. The rearrangement joins TRBV7-8 to TRBJ2-7; D is perhaps TRBD2 (6 bases). Germline V gene lookup returns CDR1 SGHVS and CDR2 FQNEAQ. This CDR3 region has 13 residues. Trimming removed 5 bases at V and 3 bases at J, with 11 bases between.

This chain uses TRBV5-1 with TRBJ2-3; 11 bases map to TRBD1. Trimming at V came to 4 bases and at J to 2 bases, leaving 3 bases not matched to a gene. This CDR3 has 15 amino acids. Looked up from germline, CDR1 is SGHRS and CDR2 is YFSETQ. The CDR3 bases are TGCGCCAGCAGCAGGACAGGGGGCTACACAGATACGCAGTATTTT. Its translation: CASSRTGGYTDTQYF.